The clone carrying this T cell receptor beta chain was counted a single time. The sample belongs to a study of blood T cell repertoires in COVID-19. Study-level information: From T cells, B-cell-depleted T cells, or PBMCs came the material, which was cDNA or gDNA.

Sequencing was performed with immunoSEQ multiplex PCR; in TCRdb, only in-frame clones are kept and a portion is missing. The repertoire consists of approximately 210,000 clones, with 87% occurring once and the leading ten covering under 2.5%. V trimming: 6 bases; J trimming: 0 bases; junction bases outside the gene matches: 11. The CDR3 has 18 amino acids. Per germline, CDR1 WNHNN and CDR2 SYGVQD (reference sequence). The origin of this receptor is a man aged 40-49 years with active or convalescent COVID-19. The rearrangement uses TRBV10-1 and TRBJ2-1; TRBD2 matches at 10 bases. Sequenced: peripheral blood. As DNA, the CDR3 is TGCGCCAGCAGGGAACCAGGACTAGCGGAATACTCCTACAATGAGCAGTTCTTC. It encodes CASREPGLAEYSYNEQFF.